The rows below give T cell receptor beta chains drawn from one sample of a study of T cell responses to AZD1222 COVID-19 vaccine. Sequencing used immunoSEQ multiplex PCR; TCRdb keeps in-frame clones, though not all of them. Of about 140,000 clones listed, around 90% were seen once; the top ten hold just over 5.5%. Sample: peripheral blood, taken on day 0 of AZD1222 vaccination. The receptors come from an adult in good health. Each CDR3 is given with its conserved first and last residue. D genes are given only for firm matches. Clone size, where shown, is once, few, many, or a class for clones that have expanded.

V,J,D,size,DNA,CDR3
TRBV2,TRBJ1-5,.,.,TGTGCCAGCCGACGGGGTAGCAATCAGCCCCAGCATTTT,CASRRGSNQPQHF
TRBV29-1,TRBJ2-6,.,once,TGCAGCGTCCCAGGGACTGGGGCCAACGTCCTGACTTTC,CSVPGTGANVLTF
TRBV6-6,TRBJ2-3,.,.,TGTGCCAGCAGTTACCCGACAGGGAGGGCAGATACGCAGTATTTT,CASSYPTGRADTQYF
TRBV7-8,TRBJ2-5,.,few,TGTGCCAGCACCCAGGGTGGTAGCCCCTCGGAGACCCAGTACTTC,CASTQGGSPSETQYF
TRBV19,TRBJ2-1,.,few,TGTGCCAGCCAGGGCGAGCGGAGCTACAATGAGCAGTTCTTC,CASQGERSYNEQFF
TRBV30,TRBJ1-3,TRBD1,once,TGTGCCTGGAGTAGGGTCCAGGGGGGGCACACCATATATTTT,CAWSRVQGGHTIYF
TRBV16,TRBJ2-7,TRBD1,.,TGTGCCAGCAGCTACTCCGGGACAGGGCCTAGAGAGCAGTACTTC,CASSYSGTGPREQYF
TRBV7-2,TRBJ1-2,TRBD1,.,TGTGCCAGCAGCTCCCAGGGGTCAGGGGGGTATGGCTACACCTTC,CASSSQGSGGYGYTF
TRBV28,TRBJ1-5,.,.,TGTGCCAGCAGTTTAACGGGGACTCAGCCCCAGCATTTT,CASSLTGTQPQHF
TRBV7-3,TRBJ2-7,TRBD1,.,TGTGCCAGCAGCTTAAGGTTCCCGGGACAGGGTGACGAGCAGTACTTC,CASSLRFPGQGDEQYF
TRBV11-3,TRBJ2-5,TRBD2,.,TGTGCCAGCAGCTTTGGGGGAGCGGGAGTCGGAGAGACCCAGTACTTC,CASSFGGAGVGETQYF
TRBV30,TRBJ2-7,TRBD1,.,TGTGCCTGGACCCCCGGGACAGGGGAGGACGAGCAGTACTTC,CAWTPGTGEDEQYF
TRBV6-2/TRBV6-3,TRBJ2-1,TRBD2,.,TGTGCCAGCAGTTACTCGCTAGCGGGTTACAATGAGCAGTTCTTC,CASSYSLAGYNEQFF
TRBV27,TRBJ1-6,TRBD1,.,TGTGCCAGCAGAAGACAGGGACTGGGTTCACCCCTCCACTTT,CASRRQGLGSPLHF
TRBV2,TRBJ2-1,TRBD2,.,TGTGCCAGCAGTGAACCCTATAGCGGGAACCGTTACAATGAGCAGTTCTTC,CASSEPYSGNRYNEQFF
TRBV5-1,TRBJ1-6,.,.,TGCGCCAGCAGCTTGGCGACGGGGGGAGTTTCACCCCTCCACTTT,CASSLATGGVSPLHF